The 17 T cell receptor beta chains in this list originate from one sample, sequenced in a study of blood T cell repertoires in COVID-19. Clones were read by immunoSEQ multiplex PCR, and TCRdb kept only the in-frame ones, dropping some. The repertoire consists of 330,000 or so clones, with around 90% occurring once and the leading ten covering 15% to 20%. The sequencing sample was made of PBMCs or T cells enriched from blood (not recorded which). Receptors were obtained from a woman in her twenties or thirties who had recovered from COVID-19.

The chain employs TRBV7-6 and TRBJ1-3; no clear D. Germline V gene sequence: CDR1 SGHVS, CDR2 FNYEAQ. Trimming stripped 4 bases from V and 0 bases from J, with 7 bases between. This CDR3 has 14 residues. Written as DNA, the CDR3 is TGTGCCAGCAGCTCCCCCAACTCTGGAAACACCATATATTTT. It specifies CASSSPNSGNTIYF.

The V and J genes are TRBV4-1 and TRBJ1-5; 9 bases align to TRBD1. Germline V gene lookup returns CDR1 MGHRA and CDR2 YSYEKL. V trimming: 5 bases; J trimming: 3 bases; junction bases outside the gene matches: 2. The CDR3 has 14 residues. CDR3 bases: TGCGCCAGCAGCAGGGACAGGGTCAATCAGCCCCAGCATTTT. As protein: CASSRDRVNQPQHF.

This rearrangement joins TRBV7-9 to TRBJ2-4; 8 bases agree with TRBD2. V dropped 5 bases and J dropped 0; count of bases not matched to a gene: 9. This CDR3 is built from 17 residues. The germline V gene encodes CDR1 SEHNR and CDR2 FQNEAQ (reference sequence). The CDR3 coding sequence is TGTGCCAGCAGCCCCGGACTAGCCGGACTAGCCAAAAACATTCAGTACTTC. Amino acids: CASSPGLAGLAKNIQYF.

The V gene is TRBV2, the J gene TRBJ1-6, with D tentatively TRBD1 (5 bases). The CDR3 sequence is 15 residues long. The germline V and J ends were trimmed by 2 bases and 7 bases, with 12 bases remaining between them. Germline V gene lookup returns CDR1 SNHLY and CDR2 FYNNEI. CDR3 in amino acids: CASSEFVRENSPLHF. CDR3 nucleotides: TGTGCCAGCAGTGAATTTGTCAGGGAAAATTCACCCCTCCACTTT.

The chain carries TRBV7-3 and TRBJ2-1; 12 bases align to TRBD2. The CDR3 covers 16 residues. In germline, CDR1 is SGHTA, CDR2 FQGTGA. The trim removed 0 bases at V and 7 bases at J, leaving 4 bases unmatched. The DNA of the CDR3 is TGTGCCAGCAGCTTAACCGCTAGCGGGGGGGCGAATGAGCAGTTCTTC. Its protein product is CASSLTASGGANEQFF.

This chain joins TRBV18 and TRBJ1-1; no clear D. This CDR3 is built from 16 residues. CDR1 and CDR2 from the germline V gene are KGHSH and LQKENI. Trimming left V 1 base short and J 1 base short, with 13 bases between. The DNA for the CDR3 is TGTGCCAGCTCACCACGGGAGCTGACCGAGAACACTGAAGCTTTCTTT. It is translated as CASSPRELTENTEAFF.

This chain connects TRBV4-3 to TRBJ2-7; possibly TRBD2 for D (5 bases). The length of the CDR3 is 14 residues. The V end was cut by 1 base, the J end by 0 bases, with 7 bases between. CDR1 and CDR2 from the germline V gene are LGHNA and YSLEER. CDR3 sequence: CASSQVLGSYEQYF. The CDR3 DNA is TGCGCCAGCAGCCAAGTACTAGGCTCCTACGAGCAGTACTTC.

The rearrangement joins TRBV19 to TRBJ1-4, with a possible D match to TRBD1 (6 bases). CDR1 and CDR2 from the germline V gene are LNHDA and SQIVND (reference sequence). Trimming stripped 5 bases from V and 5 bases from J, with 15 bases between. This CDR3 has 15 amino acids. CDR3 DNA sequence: TGTGCCAGTAGTCCCATGTCTACAGGGAATGAAAAACTGTTTTTT. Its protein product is CASSPMSTGNEKLFF.

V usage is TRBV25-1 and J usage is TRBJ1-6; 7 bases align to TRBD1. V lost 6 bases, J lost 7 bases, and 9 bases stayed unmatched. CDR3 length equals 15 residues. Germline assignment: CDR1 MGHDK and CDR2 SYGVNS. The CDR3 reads CASRRDRVRNSPLHF. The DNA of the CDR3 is TGTGCCAGCAGGAGAGACAGGGTCCGGAATTCACCCCTCCACTTT.

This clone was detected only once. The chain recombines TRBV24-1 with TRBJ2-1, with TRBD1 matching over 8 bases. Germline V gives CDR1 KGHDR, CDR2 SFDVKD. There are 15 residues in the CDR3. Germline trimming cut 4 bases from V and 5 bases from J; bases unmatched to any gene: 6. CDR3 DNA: TGTGCCACCAGTGACGCGGGACAGGTACACAATGAGCAGTTCTTC. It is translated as CATSDAGQVHNEQFF.

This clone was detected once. The DNA for the CDR3 is TGTGCCAGCAGTTTAGTGCCTTGGGGGGGATCGGGCCCTGGGGCCAACGTCCTGACTTTC. This encodes CASSLVPWGGSGPGANVLTF. The chain employs TRBV28 and TRBJ2-6; 7 positions match TRBD2. The CDR3 runs to 20 residues. The germline V gene has CDR1 MDHEN and CDR2 SYDVKM. With V trimmed by 2 bases and J by 2 bases, 15 bases remained unmatched.

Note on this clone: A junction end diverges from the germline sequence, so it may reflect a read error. CDR3 sequence reads: CASHKLRDREIF. The CDR3 nucleotides are TGTGCCAGCCATAAACTCCGGGACAGGGAGATCTTC. V gene TRBV27 combines with J gene TRBJ2-1; TRBD1 matches 9 bases. The CDR3 consists of 12 residues. Looked up from germline, CDR1 is MNHEY and CDR2 is SMNVEV (reference sequence).

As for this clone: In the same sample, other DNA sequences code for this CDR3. The CDR3 loop is CASSPGTSGTYEQYF. The DNA for the CDR3 is TGCGCCAGCAGCCCCGGGACTAGCGGCACCTACGAGCAGTACTTC. The V call is TRBV5-1, the J call TRBJ2-7, with 11 bases that match TRBD2. Germline V gene data show CDR1 as SGHRS and CDR2 as YFSETQ. This CDR3 spans 15 amino acids. J was trimmed by 2 bases and V by 4 bases; bases with no gene match: 5.

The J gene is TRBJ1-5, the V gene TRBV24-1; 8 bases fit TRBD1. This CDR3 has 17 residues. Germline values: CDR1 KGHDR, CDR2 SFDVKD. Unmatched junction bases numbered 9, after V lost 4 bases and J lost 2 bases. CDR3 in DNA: TGTGCCACCAGTGACCCTGGACAGGGAGGGGGCAATCAGCCCCAGCATTTT. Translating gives CATSDPGQGGGNQPQHF.

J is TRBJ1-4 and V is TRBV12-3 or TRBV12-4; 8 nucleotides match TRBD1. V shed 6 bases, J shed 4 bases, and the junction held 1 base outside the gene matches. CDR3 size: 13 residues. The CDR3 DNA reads TGTGCCAGCAGGGACAGGGATAATGAAAAACTGTTTTTT. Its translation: CASRDRDNEKLFF.

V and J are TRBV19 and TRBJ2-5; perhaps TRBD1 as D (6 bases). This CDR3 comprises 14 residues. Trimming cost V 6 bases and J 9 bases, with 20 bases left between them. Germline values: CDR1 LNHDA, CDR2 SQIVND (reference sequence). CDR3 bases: TGTGCCAGTAGCCTTGACAGGAGTCGGGCGGCCCAGTACTTC. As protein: CASSLDRSRAAQYF.

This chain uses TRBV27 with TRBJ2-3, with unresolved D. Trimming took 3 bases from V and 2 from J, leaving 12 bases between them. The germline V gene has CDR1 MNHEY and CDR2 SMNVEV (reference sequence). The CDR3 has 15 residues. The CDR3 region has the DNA TGTGCCAGCAGTTTTCGGGTTGATTACACAGATACGCAGTATTTT. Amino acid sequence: CASSFRVDYTDTQYF.